This T cell receptor (beta chain) came from a study of CD8+CD57+ T cells in acquired aplastic anemia. General study points: Patients and controls shared 25 to 35 CD8+ CDR3 sequences, which appeared highly expressed in patients and within their immunodominant clones.

V lost 9 bases to trimming and J lost 6 bases; unmatched junction nucleotides: 12. This CDR3 spans 14 amino acids. The germline CDR1 and CDR2 sequences are LNHDA and SQIVND (reference sequence). In regard to this clonotype: No antigen is known for it.

The use of genomic DNA as template underpinned the TCR beta VDJ and CDR3 profiling. Each CDR3 protein gets one entry after TCRdb re-called the reads with MiXCR. Found here are under 200,000 distinct CDR3 sequences, under 75% of them singletons; the top ten hold around 45%. This clonotype was sampled from a human donor in good health. The sequencing input was sorted CD4+, CD8+, or CD8+CD57+ T cells (not recorded which) from PBMCs. The chain has TRBV19 and TRBJ2-3; TRBD1 agrees at 7 bases. The chain's CDR3 is CASRRTGGGDTQYF. CDR3 coding DNA: TGTGCCAGCCGTCGGACAGGTGGTGGGGATACGCAGTATTTT.